The clone carrying this T cell receptor (beta chain) showed up just a few times. Antigen unknown. This record belongs to a study of beta chain features in type 1 diabetes. Findings of the study overall: Cells expressing TCR highly could be over-represented by cDNA sequencing. Individuals with type 1 diabetes displayed fewer insertions and more deletions at VDJ junctions.

The single heparinised draw taken from each donor contained roughly 100 mL of blood on average. CD45RO/CCR7/CD25/CD127/CD95/CD27 separated CD4+ naive, central memory, regulatory and stem cell-like memory cells by sorting. CDR3 length: 13 amino acids. Germline V gene data show CDR1 as SGHDT and CDR2 as YYEEEE. V was cut by 4 bases and J by 8 bases, with 15 bases left in between. The isolated RNA, all of it, was reverse transcribed, so expressed TCRB transcripts were what got sequenced. TCRdb keeps only in-frame clones here, not all; method: immunoSEQ multiplex PCR. Among around 280,000 clones listed, around 7.8% were seen once.

The receptor comes from a woman aged 18-29 years in good health. Material: central memory CD4+ T cells from blood. This chain joins TRBV5-6 and TRBJ1-1; D ambiguous. The CDR3: CASSLPANVEAFF. In nucleotides, the CDR3 is TGTGCCAGCAGCCTACCGGCCAACGTGGAAGCTTTCTTT.